The present T cell receptor (beta chain) was sequenced within a study of blood T cell repertoires in COVID-19. Study-level information: T cells, B-cell-depleted T cells, or PBMCs provided the cDNA or gDNA that served as material.

Authors' analysis steps: By means of reference gene primer amplification, nucleated cell counts were estimated. TCRdb's table, derived via immunoSEQ multiplex PCR, lists solely in-frame clones and lacks some. The V and J calls and clone size come from that table; D and trimming were worked out from the DNA. The data show 110,000 to 150,000 clones, with 70% to 85% seen just once and roughly 3% held by the top ten. Germline V lookup: CDR1 SGHDT, CDR2 YYEEEE. Deletions cut 0 bases from V and 5 bases from J, with 17 bases between. This CDR3 is built from 16 residues. This chain uses TRBV5-6 with TRBJ2-5, with a weak D call TRBD2 (6 bases). The sample comprised peripheral blood. This clonotype originated in a woman aged 80 or older with acute or convalescent COVID-19. DNA for the CDR3: TGTGCCAGCAGCTTGGCCGGGGGACTCCTCCGGGAGACCCAGTACTTC. This translates into CASSLAGGLLRETQYF.